This T cell receptor (beta chain) was retrieved from a study of blood T cell repertoires in COVID-19. Study-level background: The samples span acute and convalescent COVID-19 from the United States, Italy and Spain.

The CDR3 totals 16 residues. Per the germline V gene, CDR1 is SGHRS and CDR2 is YFSETQ. The ends lost 1 base at V and 0 bases at J; junction bases unmatched: 3. Assay: immunoSEQ multiplex PCR; the TCRdb copy retains only in-frame clones and omits some. The sample contains around 340,000 clones, approximately 86% of which appear only once. This sequence joins TRBV5-1 and TRBJ2-2, with 7 nucleotides matching TRBD1. This sequence originates from a woman between 55 and 75 years old with COVID-19, enrolled during active disease. Material for sequencing was peripheral blood. The CDR3, as DNA: TGCGCCAGCAGCTTGACAGGGGCGGCGAACACCGGGGAGCTGTTTTTT. This encodes CASSLTGAANTGELFF.